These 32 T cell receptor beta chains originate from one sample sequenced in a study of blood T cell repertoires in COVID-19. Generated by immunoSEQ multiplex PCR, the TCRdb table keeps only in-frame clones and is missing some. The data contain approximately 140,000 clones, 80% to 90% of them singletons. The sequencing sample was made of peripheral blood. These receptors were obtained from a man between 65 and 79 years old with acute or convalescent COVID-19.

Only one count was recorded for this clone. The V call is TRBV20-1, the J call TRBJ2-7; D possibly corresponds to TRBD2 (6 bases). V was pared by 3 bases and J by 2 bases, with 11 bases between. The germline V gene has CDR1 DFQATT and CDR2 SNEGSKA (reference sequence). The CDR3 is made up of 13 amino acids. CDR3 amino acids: CSASGSGTYEQYF. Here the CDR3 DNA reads TGCAGTGCTAGTGGTAGCGGAACCTACGAGCAGTACTTC.

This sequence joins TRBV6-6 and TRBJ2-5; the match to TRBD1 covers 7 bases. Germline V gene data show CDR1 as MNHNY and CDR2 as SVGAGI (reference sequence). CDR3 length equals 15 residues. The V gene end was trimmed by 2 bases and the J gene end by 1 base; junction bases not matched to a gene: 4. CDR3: CASSYIQGPQETQYF. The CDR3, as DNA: TGTGCCAGCAGTTACATACAGGGGCCCCAAGAGACCCAGTACTTC.

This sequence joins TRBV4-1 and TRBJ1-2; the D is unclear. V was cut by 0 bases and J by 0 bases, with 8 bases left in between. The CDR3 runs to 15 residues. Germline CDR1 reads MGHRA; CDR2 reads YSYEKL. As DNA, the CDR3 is TGCGCCAGCAGCCAAGAAGAGGGAGCTAACTATGGCTACACCTTC. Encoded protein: CASSQEEGANYGYTF.

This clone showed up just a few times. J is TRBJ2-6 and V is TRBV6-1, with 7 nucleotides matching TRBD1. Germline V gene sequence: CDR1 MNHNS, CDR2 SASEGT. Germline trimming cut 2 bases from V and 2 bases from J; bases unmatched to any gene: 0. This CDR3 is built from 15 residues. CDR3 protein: CASSEQGAGANVLTF. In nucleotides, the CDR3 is TGTGCCAGCAGTGAACAGGGGGCTGGGGCCAACGTCCTGACTTTC.

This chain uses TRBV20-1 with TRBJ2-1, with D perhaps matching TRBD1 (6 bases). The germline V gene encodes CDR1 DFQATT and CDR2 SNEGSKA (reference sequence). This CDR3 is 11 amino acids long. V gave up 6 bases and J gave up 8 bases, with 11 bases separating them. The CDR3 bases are TGCAGTGCAAGACGACAGGATGAGCAGTTCTTC. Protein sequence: CSARRQDEQFF.

The CDR3 sequence: CATSDLTSPYEQYF. CDR3 in DNA: TGTGCCACCAGTGACCTGACTAGCCCCTACGAGCAGTACTTC. The J gene is TRBJ2-7, the V gene TRBV24-1; 7 bases are a match to TRBD2. V shed 4 bases, J shed 2 bases, and the junction held 4 bases outside the gene matches. Per the germline V gene, CDR1 is KGHDR and CDR2 is SFDVKD. The CDR3 spans 14 residues.

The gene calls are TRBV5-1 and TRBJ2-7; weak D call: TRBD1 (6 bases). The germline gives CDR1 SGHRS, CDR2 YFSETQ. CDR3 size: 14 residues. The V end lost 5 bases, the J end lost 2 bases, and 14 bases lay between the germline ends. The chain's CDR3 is CASRPGTSTYEQYF. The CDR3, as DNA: TGCGCCAGCAGGCCCGGGACATCGACCTACGAGCAGTACTTC.

The CDR3 here is CASSLQLAGVSETQYF. In DNA form, the CDR3 reads TGTGCCAGCAGCCTTCAACTAGCGGGAGTCTCGGAGACCCAGTACTTC. The chain combines TRBV13 with TRBJ2-5; 11 bases map to TRBD2. The CDR3 contains 16 residues. V was pared by 5 bases and J by 5 bases, with 10 bases of the junction left unmatched. CDR1 and CDR2 from the germline V gene are PRHDT and FYEKMQ (reference sequence).

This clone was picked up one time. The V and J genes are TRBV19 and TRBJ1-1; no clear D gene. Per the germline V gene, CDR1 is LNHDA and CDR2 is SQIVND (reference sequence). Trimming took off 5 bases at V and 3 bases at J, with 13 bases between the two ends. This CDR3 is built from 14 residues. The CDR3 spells CASSLTGSHTEAFF. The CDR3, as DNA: TGTGCCAGTAGTCTTACCGGGAGCCACACTGAAGCTTTCTTT. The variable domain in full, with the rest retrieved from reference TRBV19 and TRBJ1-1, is DGGITQSPKYLFRKEGQNVTLSCEQNLNHDAMYWYRQDPGQGLRLIYYSQIVNDFQKGDIAEGYSVSREKKESFPLTVTSAQKNPTAFYLCASSLTGSHTEAFFGQGTRLTVV.

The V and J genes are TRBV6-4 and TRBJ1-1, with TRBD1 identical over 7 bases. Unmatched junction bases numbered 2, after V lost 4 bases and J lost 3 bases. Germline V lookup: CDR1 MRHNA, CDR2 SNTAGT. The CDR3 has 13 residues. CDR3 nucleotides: TGTGCCAGCAGTGTCGGACAGGACACTGAAGCTTTCTTT. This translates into CASSVGQDTEAFF.

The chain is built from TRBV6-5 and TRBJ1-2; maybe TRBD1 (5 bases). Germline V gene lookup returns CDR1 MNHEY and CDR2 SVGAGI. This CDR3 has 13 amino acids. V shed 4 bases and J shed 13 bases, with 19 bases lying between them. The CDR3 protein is CASSSLQVTYITF. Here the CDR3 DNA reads TGTGCCAGCAGTTCGTTACAGGTGACTTATATCACCTTC.

The CDR3 sequence: CASSPTGGGSGANVLTF. CDR3 coding DNA: TGTGCCAGCAGTCCGACAGGGGGTGGCTCTGGGGCCAACGTCCTGACTTTC. V and J are TRBV27 and TRBJ2-6; 9 positions agree with TRBD1. CDR3 length: 17 residues. The V and J ends lost 5 bases and 0 bases, in that order; junction bases with no gene match: 5. CDR1 and CDR2 (germline): MNHEY, SMNVEV (reference sequence).

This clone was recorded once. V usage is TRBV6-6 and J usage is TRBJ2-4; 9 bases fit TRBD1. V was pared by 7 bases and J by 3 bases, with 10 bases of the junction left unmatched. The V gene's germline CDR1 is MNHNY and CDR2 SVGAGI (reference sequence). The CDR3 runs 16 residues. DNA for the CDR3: TGTGCCAGCACTCGCCCCGACAGGGGGGTCAAAAACATTCAGTACTTC. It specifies CASTRPDRGVKNIQYF.

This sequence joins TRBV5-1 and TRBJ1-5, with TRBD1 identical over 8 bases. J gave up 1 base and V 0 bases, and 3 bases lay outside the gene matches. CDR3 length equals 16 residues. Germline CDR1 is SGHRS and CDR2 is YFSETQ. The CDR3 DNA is TGCGCCAGCAGCTTGGACGGACAGGGAAGCAATCAGCCCCAGCATTTT. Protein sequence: CASSLDGQGSNQPQHF.

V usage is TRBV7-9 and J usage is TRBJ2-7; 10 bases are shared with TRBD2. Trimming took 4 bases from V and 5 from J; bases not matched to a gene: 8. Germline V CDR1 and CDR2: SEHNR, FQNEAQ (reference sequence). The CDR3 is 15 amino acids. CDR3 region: CASSYGSGRIDEQYF. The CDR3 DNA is TGTGCCAGCAGCTACGGTAGCGGGAGGATCGACGAGCAGTACTTC.

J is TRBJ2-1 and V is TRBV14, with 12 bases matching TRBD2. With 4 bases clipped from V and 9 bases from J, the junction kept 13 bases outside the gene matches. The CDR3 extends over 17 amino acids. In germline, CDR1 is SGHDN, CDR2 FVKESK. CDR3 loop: CASSRRPGLAGRFEQFF. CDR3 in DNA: TGTGCCAGCAGCCGACGCCCGGGACTAGCGGGTCGGTTTGAGCAGTTCTTC.

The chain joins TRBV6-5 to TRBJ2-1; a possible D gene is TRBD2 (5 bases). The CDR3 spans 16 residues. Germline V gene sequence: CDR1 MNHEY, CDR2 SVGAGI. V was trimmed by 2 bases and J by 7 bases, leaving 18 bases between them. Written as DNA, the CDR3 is TGTGCCAGCAGTTACCTCGCCCAAGGGAGAGGGAATGAGCAGTTCTTC. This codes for CASSYLAQGRGNEQFF.

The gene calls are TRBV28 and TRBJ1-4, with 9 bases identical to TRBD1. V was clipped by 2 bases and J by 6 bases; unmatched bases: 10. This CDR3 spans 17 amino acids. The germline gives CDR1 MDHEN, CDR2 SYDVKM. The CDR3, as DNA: TGTGCCAGCAGTTTACCGACGGTCACAGGGGGCGATGAAAAACTGTTTTTT. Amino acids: CASSLPTVTGGDEKLFF.

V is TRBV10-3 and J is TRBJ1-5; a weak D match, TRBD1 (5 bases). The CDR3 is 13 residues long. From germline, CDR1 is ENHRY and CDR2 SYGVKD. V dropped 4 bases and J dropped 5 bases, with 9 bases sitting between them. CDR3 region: CAISVGDHQPQHF. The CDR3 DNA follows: TGTGCCATCAGTGTAGGGGATCATCAGCCCCAGCATTTT.

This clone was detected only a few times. CDR3 in amino acids: CASSLGGGDYNEQFF. The DNA of the CDR3 is TGTGCCAGCAGCTTGGGCGGGGGGGATTACAATGAGCAGTTCTTC. V gene TRBV5-4 combines with J gene TRBJ2-1; TRBD2 matches 9 bases. CDR3 length equals 15 residues. Trimming at V came to 0 bases and at J to 4 bases, leaving 2 bases not matched to a gene. The germline V gene has CDR1 SGHNT and CDR2 YYREEE (reference sequence). Full variable domain (rest looked up from reference TRBV5-4 and TRBJ2-1): ETGVTQSPTHLIKTRGQQVTLRCSSQSGHNTVSWYQQALGQGPQFIFQYYREEENGRGNFPPRFSGLQFPNYSSELNVNALELDDSALYLCASSLGGGDYNEQFFGPGTRLTVL.

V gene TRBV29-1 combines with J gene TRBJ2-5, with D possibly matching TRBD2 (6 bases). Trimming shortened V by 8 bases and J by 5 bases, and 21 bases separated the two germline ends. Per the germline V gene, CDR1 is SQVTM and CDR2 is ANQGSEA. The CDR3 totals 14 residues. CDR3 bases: TGCAGCTCACGAGGGTTGGTTGGGGGGGAGACCCAGTACTTC. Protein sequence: CSSRGLVGGETQYF.

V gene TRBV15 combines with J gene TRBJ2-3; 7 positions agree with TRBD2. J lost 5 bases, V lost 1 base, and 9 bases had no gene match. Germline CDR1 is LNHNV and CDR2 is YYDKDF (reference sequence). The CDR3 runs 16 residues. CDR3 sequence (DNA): TGTGCCACCAGCAGAGCGATGACTAGCCGAGGAGATACGCAGTATTTT. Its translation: CATSRAMTSRGDTQYF. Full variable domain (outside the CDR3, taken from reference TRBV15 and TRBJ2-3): DAMVIQNPRYQVTQFGKPVTLSCSQTLNHNVMYWYQQKSSQAPKLLFHYYDKDFNNEADTPDNFQSRRPNTSFCFLDIRSPGLGDTAMYLCATSRAMTSRGDTQYFGPGTRLTVL.

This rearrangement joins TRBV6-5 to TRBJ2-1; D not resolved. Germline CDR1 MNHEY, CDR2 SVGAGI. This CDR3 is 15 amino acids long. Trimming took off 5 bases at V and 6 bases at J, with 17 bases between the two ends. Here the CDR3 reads CASSTNRLPGNEQFF. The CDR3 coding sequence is TGTGCCAGCAGTACCAACCGGTTACCGGGCAATGAGCAGTTCTTC.

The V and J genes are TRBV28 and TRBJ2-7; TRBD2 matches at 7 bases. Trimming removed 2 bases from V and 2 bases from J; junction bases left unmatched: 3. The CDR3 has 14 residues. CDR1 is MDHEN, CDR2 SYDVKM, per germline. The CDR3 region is CASSLGLETYEQYF. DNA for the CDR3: TGTGCCAGCAGTTTAGGACTAGAAACCTACGAGCAGTACTTC.

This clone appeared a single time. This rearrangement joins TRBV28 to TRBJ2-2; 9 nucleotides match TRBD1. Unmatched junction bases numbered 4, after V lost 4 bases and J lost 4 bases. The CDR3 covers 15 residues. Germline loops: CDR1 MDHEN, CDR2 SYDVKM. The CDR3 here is CASSSLTGGTGELFF. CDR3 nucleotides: TGTGCCAGCAGTTCACTGACAGGGGGCACCGGGGAGCTGTTTTTT.

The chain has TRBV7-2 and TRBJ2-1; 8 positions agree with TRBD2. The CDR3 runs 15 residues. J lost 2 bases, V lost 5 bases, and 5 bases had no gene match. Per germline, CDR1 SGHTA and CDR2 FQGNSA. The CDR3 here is CASSPAGGAYNEQFF. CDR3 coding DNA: TGTGCCAGCAGCCCCGCGGGGGGAGCCTACAATGAGCAGTTCTTC.

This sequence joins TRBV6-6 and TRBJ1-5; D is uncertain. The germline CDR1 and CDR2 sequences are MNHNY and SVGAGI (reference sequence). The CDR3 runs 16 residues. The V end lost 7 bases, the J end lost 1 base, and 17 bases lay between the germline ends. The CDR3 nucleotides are TGTGCCAGCAACCCGCGATCGGGAGGGAGCAATCAGCCCCAGCATTTT. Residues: CASNPRSGGSNQPQHF.

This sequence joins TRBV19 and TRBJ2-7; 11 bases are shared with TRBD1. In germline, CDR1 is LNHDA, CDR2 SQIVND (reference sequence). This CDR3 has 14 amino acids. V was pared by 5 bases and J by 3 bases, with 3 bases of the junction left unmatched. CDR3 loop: CASSPGTGGYEQYF. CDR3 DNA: TGTGCCAGTAGTCCTGGGACAGGGGGCTACGAGCAGTACTTC. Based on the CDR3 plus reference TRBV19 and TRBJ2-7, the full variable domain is DGGITQSPKYLFRKEGQNVTLSCEQNLNHDAMYWYRQDPGQGLRLIYYSQIVNDFQKGDIAEGYSVSREKKESFPLTVTSAQKNPTAFYLCASSPGTGGYEQYFGPGTRLTVT.

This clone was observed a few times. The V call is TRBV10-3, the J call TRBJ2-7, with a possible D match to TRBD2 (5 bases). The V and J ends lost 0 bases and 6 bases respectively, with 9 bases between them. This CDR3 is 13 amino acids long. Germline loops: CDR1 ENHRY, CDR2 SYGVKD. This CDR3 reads CAISESGSPEQYF. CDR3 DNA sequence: TGTGCCATCAGTGAGTCGGGGAGTCCCGAGCAGTACTTC.

The CDR3: CASSQAGGVYEQYF. CDR3 bases: TGTGCCAGCAGCCAAGCGGGGGGAGTCTACGAGCAGTACTTC. The chain uses TRBV3-1 (or the pseudogene TRBV3-2) and TRBJ2-7; TRBD2 agrees at 7 bases. This CDR3 comprises 14 residues. With V trimmed by 1 base and J by 3 bases, 3 bases remained unmatched. Germline CDR1 LGHDT, CDR2 YNNKEL (reference sequence).

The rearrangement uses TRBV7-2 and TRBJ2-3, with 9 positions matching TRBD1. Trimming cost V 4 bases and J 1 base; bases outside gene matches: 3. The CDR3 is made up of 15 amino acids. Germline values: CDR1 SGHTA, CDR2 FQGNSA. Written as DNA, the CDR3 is TGTGCCAGCAGCTCGGACAGGGGACGCACAGATACGCAGTATTTT. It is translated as CASSSDRGRTDTQYF.

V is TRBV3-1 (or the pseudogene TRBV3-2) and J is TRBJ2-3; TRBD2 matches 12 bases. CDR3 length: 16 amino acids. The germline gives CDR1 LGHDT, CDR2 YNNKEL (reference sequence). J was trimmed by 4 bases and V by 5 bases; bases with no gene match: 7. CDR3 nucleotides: TGTGCCAGCAGCTCCCGACTAGCGGGAGACCCAGATACGCAGTATTTT. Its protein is CASSSRLAGDPDTQYF.